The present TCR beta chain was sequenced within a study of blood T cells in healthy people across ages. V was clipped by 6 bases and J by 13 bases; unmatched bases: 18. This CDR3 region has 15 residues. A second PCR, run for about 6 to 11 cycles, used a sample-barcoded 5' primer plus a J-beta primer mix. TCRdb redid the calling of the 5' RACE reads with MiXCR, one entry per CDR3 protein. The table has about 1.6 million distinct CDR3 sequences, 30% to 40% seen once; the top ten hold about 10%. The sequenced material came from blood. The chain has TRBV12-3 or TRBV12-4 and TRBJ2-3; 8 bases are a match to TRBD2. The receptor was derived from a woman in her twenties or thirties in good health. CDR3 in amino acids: CASSPGLVGADAEYF. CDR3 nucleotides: TGTGCCAGCAGCCCGGGACTAGTGGGAGCAGATGCGGAGTATTTT.